A selection of T cell receptor beta chains follows, all from one sample in a study of read filtering for tumor transcriptome and immune sequencing. Using its own MiXCR run on the reads, TCRdb lists one record per CDR3 protein. The table has over 25,000 distinct CDR3 sequences, 14% seen once. Sequenced: a population of CD138-negative cells sorted from bone marrow. These receptors were taken from a donor at least 40 years old with multiple myeloma. The CDR3 runs from the conserved cysteine through the conserved F or W. The D gene is left open where the match is weak. Not every row has a clone size; where given, it reads once, few, many or a size class.

D,size,V,J,DNA,CDR3
TRBD1,many,TRBV5-1,TRBJ1-1,TGCGCCAGCAGCCCGGGGACAGGAGGTCATGAAGCTTTCTTT,CASSPGTGGHEAFF
-,many,TRBV15,TRBJ2-5,TGTGCCACCAGCAGAGCAGCGGGTGCAGAGACCCAGTACTTC,CATSRAAGAETQYF
TRBD2,many,TRBV20-1,TRBJ2-7,TGCAGTGCTAGGGATTTAGCGGGGTACTACGAGCAGTACTTC,CSARDLAGYYEQYF
TRBD1,many,TRBV2,TRBJ1-2,TGTGCCAGCGGATTACAGGGGGCGAAAATTACCTCCTTC,CASGLQGAKITSF
-,many,TRBV20-1,TRBJ1-2,TGCAGTGCTAGAGAAGGACCTGGCTACACCTTC,CSAREGPGYTF
-,many,TRBV19,TRBJ2-1,TGTGCCAGTAGTATAGAGTTTGAGCAGTTCTTC,CASSIEFEQFF
-,many,TRBV29-1,TRBJ2-1,TGCAGCGTTGAGGGTGGGAGCCCTTCCCGCTACAATGAGCAGTTCTTC,CSVEGGSPSRYNEQFF
-,many,TRBV9,TRBJ1-2,TGTGCCAGCAGCCCTCGTTTAAGGGGCGAGGGCTATGGCTACACCTTC,CASSPRLRGEGYGYTF
TRBD1,many,TRBV20-1,TRBJ2-7,TGCAGTGCTAGAGCCGAGGACAGGCCCTACGAGCAGTACTTC,CSARAEDRPYEQYF
-,many,TRBV20-1,TRBJ2-5,TGCAGTGCTCTACCCGGGGAGACCCAGTACTTC,CSALPGETQYF
-,many,TRBV19,TRBJ1-6,TGTGCCAGTAGTGACGGGAATTCACCCCTCCACTTT,CASSDGNSPLHF
-,-,TRBV6-6,TRBJ2-7,TGTGCCAGCAGTAGGGACTTCCCCTACGAGCAGTACTTC,CASSRDFPYEQYF
TRBD2,many,TRBV12-3/TRBV12-4,TRBJ2-3,TGTGCCAGCAGTTTCCCGCCATGTTGCGGGAGGTTATCAGATACGCAGTATTTT,CASSFPPCCGRLSDTQYF
-,-,TRBV5-4,TRBJ2-7,TGTGCCAGCCGTACTTCCGAGAGCTCCTACGAGCAGTACTTC,CASRTSESSYEQYF
-,few,TRBV19,TRBJ1-3,TGTGCCAGTAGTATGGGAAACACCATATATTTT,CASSMGNTIYF
TRBD2,many,TRBV7-2,TRBJ2-3,TGTGCCAGCAGCTTAGGTACTAGCGGGAGGGCCAATTACCCAGATACGCAGTATTTT,CASSLGTSGRANYPDTQYF
-,-,TRBV9,TRBJ2-1,TGTGCCAGTGGATTGGGCGGAGACTACAGTGAGCAGTTCTTC,CASGLGGDYSEQFF
-,many,TRBV7-3,TRBJ2-1,TGTGCCAGCAGCTCGGACTCCTCGAGCTCCTACAATGAGCAGTTCTTC,CASSSDSSSSYNEQFF
-,many,TRBV6-6,TRBJ2-7,TGTGCCAGCAGTTACGGGACTCCCGATACCTACGAGCAGTACTTC,CASSYGTPDTYEQYF
-,many,TRBV12-3/TRBV12-4,TRBJ2-2,TGTGCCAGCAGCCCTTCGCTCACCGGGGAGCTGTTTTTT,CASSPSLTGELFF
TRBD2,many,TRBV2,TRBJ2-3,TGTGCCAGCACTGAATGGCGGGGGGAGGATACGCAGTATTTT,CASTEWRGEDTQYF
-,many,TRBV9,TRBJ1-5,TGTGCCAGCAGCGTAGGGGGCAAAGAGCCCCAGCATTTT,CASSVGGKEPQHF
-,many,TRBV6-6,TRBJ2-3,TGTGCCAGCCTTAGGGCAGGGCTAGATACGCAGTATTTT,CASLRAGLDTQYF
-,many,TRBV7-9,TRBJ1-1,TGTGCCAGCAGCTTATCGAGTGGAACTGAAGCTTTCTTT,CASSLSSGTEAFF
-,many,TRBV12-3/TRBV12-4,TRBJ2-7,TGTGCCAGCGATCATGGGGGGACCTACGAGCAGTACTTC,CASDHGGTYEQYF
TRBD2,many,TRBV9,TRBJ2-2,TGTGCCAGCAGCCGAGCGGGACTCAACACCGGGGAGCTGTTTTTT,CASSRAGLNTGELFF
-,few,TRBV12-3/TRBV12-4,TRBJ2-5,TGTGCCAGCAGTTTTGGTATGGAGGGACAGGAGACCCAGTACTTC,CASSFGMEGQETQYF
TRBD1,many,TRBV7-2,TRBJ1-1,TGTGCCAGCAGCTTAGGCTTAACAGGGGTGGTTGAAGCTTTCTTT,CASSLGLTGVVEAFF
-,-,TRBV7-6,TRBJ2-6,TGTGCCAGCAGCTTAGAGAGTACTACTGGGGCCAACGTCCTGACTTTC,CASSLESTTGANVLTF
-,many,TRBV12-3/TRBV12-4,TRBJ1-1,TGTGCCAGCAGTCCCCGAATGGGGACTGAAGCTTTCTTT,CASSPRMGTEAFF
TRBD1,many,TRBV7-9,TRBJ1-5,TGTGCCGGCAGCCGAGGACAGGAGGGACAGCCCCAGCATTTT,CAGSRGQEGQPQHF
-,few,TRBV27,TRBJ1-2,TGTGCCAGCAACTCGGGACCCGGGGACTATGGCTACACCTTC,CASNSGPGDYGYTF
-,many,TRBV10-1,TRBJ2-1,TGCGCCAGCAGTGAGTCTAGCGCTCTGTTCAAAGAGCAGTTCTTC,CASSESSALFKEQFF
-,many,TRBV7-2,TRBJ2-7,TGTGCCAGCAGCTTACAGCCCGACAGTCCCTACGAGCAGTACTTC,CASSLQPDSPYEQYF
-,many,TRBV3-2,TRBJ2-5,TGTGCCAGCAGCTCCCCCGACAGGGGAGCAGGAGAGACCCAGTACTTC,CASSSPDRGAGETQYF
-,many,TRBV9,TRBJ1-5,TGTGCCAGCGGCGGCTACAATCAGCCCCAGCATTTT,CASGGYNQPQHF
-,many,TRBV20-1,TRBJ1-2,TGCAGTGCTAGCAGGGTTCCTGGCTACACCTTC,CSASRVPGYTF
-,-,TRBV11-3,TRBJ2-1,TGTGCCAGCAGCCGAGGTGGTGAAGACGATGAGCAGTTCTTC,CASSRGGEDDEQFF
TRBD1,many,TRBV6-6,TRBJ2-7,TGTGCCAGCAGCCGGACAGGGGTCTACGAGCAGTACTTC,CASSRTGVYEQYF
TRBD1,many,TRBV5-1,TRBJ1-2,TGCGCCAGCAGCTTGGACAGGGGGCTTTATGGCTACACCTTC,CASSLDRGLYGYTF